This section outlines one T cell receptor beta chain sequence together with its context. CDR3 length: 18 amino acids. With 1 base clipped from V and 1 base from J, the junction kept 3 bases outside the gene matches. Germline V gene data show CDR1 as MGHRA and CDR2 as YSYEKL. This specimen belongs to a study of blood T cell repertoires in COVID-19. Study summary: Sample material is recorded as cDNA or gDNA derived from T cells, B-cell-depleted T cells, or PBMCs.

Repertoires were generated with immunoSEQ multiplex PCR, while TCRdb's copy carries only in-frame clones and drops some. The sample has over 100,000 clones, 85% seen once; the top ten hold less than 1.5%. Sequenced sample: peripheral blood. The source of this sequence is a man in his forties with acute or convalescent COVID-19. V usage is TRBV4-1 and J usage is TRBJ2-3, with TRBD2 matching 15 bases. This CDR3 reads CASSQGTSGGAGTDTQYF. In DNA, the CDR3 is TGCGCCAGCAGCCAAGGGACTAGCGGGGGGGCCGGCACAGATACGCAGTATTTT.